These 25 T cell receptor beta chains originate from one sample sequenced in a study of shared clonotypes between healthy human individuals. Terminally differentiated effector memory CD45RA+ cells were excluded by CCR7 positive selection of CD45RO-negative cells. TCRdb's table, derived via immunoSEQ multiplex PCR, lists solely in-frame clones and lacks some. The data show about 650,000 clones, around 95% seen once. What was sequenced was naive CD8+ T cells sorted from blood. These receptors were obtained from a woman in her thirties in good health.

The chain employs TRBV7-8 and TRBJ2-2, with 7 nucleotides matching TRBD2. The CDR3 extends over 16 amino acids. Per germline, CDR1 SGHVS and CDR2 FQNEAQ. J was trimmed by 3 bases and V by 6 bases; bases with no gene match: 10. Here the CDR3 DNA reads TGTGCCAGCAGTCACGCGGGAGCTGGTGACACCGGGGAGCTGTTTTTT. It codes for CASSHAGAGDTGELFF.

The chain has TRBV23-1 and TRBJ2-5; no reliable D call. The J call is uncertain, as TRBJ2-7 better fits the DNA end. TRBV23-1 is an ORF, and what it does is uncertain. The CDR3 runs to 17 residues. The DNA for the CDR3 is TGCGCCAGCAGTCAATGCGTCGGGCAGGAACCCTCCTACGAGCAGTACTTC. This sequence encodes CASSQCVGQEPSYEQYF.

The V and J genes are TRBV2 and TRBJ1-5, with a tentative D call TRBD1 (6 bases). This CDR3 comprises 14 residues. Deletions cut 4 bases from V and 5 bases from J, with 12 bases between. Per germline, CDR1 SNHLY and CDR2 FYNNEI. The CDR3: CASSGGQWDQPQHF. CDR3 DNA sequence: TGTGCCAGCAGTGGAGGACAGTGGGATCAGCCCCAGCATTTT.

The chain employs TRBV28 and TRBJ2-3; a weak D match, TRBD2 (5 bases). The CDR3 consists of 14 residues. CDR1 is MDHEN and CDR2 is SYDVKM in the germline V gene. The ends were cut back, 3 bases at V and 0 bases at J, with 7 bases in the middle. The CDR3 is CASSLEASTDTQYF. The CDR3 region has the DNA TGTGCCAGCAGTTTGGAGGCTAGCACAGATACGCAGTATTTT. Full variable domain (missing parts from reference TRBV28 and TRBJ2-3): DVKVTQSSRYLVKRTGEKVFLECVQDMDHENMFWYRQDPGLGLRLIYFSYDVKMKEKGDIPEGYSVSREKKERFSLILESASTNQTSMYLCASSLEASTDTQYFGPGTRLTVL.

CDR3 sequence: CASSQSGMDCYGYTF. In DNA form, the CDR3 reads TGCGCCAGCAGTCAATCAGGGATGGATTGCTATGGCTACACCTTC. The V and J genes are TRBV23-1 and TRBJ1-2; no firm D call. TRBV23-1 is annotated as an ORF whose role is uncertain. This CDR3 comprises 15 residues. Trimming removed 0 bases from V and 4 bases from J, with 12 bases in between.

This clone was found once. The chain combines TRBV7-9 with TRBJ2-5; TRBD2 might be the D (5 bases). The CDR3 is 14 amino acids. V lost 6 bases and J 5 bases, leaving 16 bases between the germline ends. Germline-derived CDR1 and CDR2 are SEHNR and FQNEAQ (reference sequence). The CDR3 reads CASRRPGDPETQYF. In nucleotides, the CDR3 is TGTGCCAGCAGGAGACCCGGGGATCCTGAGACCCAGTACTTC.

The chain combines TRBV15 with TRBJ2-7; the D gene is possibly TRBD1 (6 bases). The CDR3 spans 13 residues. Per the germline V gene, CDR1 is LNHNV and CDR2 is YYDKDF (reference sequence). The V and J ends lost 6 bases and 3 bases respectively, with 12 bases between them. CDR3 in amino acids: CATRQGQLYEQYF. The CDR3 nucleotides are TGTGCCACCAGGCAAGGACAGCTCTACGAGCAGTACTTC.

This chain connects TRBV5-4 to TRBJ1-1, with D maybe TRBD1 (6 bases). Trimming stripped 1 base from V and 0 bases from J, with 13 bases between. The germline CDR1 and CDR2 sequences are SGHNT and YYREEE (reference sequence). The CDR3 loop spans 16 amino acids. The CDR3 nucleotides read TGTGCCAGCAGCTTGTGGGGACACGTATTGAACACTGAAGCTTTCTTT. This codes for CASSLWGHVLNTEAFF. Complete variable domain (other parts from reference TRBV5-4 and TRBJ1-1): ETGVTQSPTHLIKTRGQQVTLRCSSQSGHNTVSWYQQALGQGPQFIFQYYREEENGRGNFPPRFSGLQFPNYSSELNVNALELDDSALYLCASSLWGHVLNTEAFFGQGTRLTVV.

This clone was detected once. The chain employs TRBV11-2 and TRBJ2-1; a weak D match, TRBD2 (5 bases). Germline V gene lookup returns CDR1 SGHAT and CDR2 FQNNGV. The V gene lost 5 bases and the J gene lost 10 bases, with 9 bases spanning the gap. The CDR3 sequence is 11 residues long. CDR3 in DNA: TGTGCCAGCAGCCCAACGGGGGAGCAGTTCTTC. Its translation is CASSPTGEQFF. The variable domain in full, with the rest retrieved from reference TRBV11-2 and TRBJ2-1, is EAGVAQSPRYKIIEKRQSVAFWCNPISGHATLYWYQQILGQGPKLLIQFQNNGVVDDSQLPKDRFSAERLKGVDSTLKIQPAKLEDSAVYLCASSPTGEQFFGPGTRLTVL.

The chain carries TRBV5-3 and TRBJ2-3; D is unclear. TRBV5-3 is noted as an ORF with a role that remains uncertain. The CDR3 extends over 12 amino acids. V was trimmed by 4 bases and J by 14 bases, leaving 17 bases between them. CDR3 DNA: TGTGCCAGAAGCGGCATGAGTAGCAGCAGGTATTTT. Translated, it gives CARSGMSSSRYF.

This clone is a singleton in its sample. V gene TRBV28 combines with J gene TRBJ2-7; TRBD1 or TRBD2 may be the D gene (5 bases each). The V end lost 7 bases, the J end lost 6 bases, and 22 bases lay between the germline ends. Germline values: CDR1 MDHEN, CDR2 SYDVKM. This CDR3 comprises 15 residues. The CDR3 nucleotides are TGTGCCAGCACGCCCGGGACCCTCAAGGGCCTCGAGCAGTACTTC. It translates to CASTPGTLKGLEQYF.

The rearrangement uses TRBV7-2 and TRBJ1-1, with D unclear. V lost 6 bases, J lost 8 bases, and 10 bases lay in between. CDR1 SGHTA and CDR2 FQGNSA come from the germline V gene. The CDR3 has 11 residues. CDR3 in amino acids: CASSSGWEAFF. The CDR3 coding sequence is TGTGCCAGCAGTTCCGGGTGGGAAGCTTTCTTT.

CDR3 sequence: CASSQGLAGVTDTQYF. The CDR3 DNA sequence: TGTGCCAGCAGCCAAGGGCTAGCGGGAGTAACAGATACGCAGTATTTT. This chain connects TRBV14 to TRBJ2-3, with 10 nucleotides matching TRBD2. This CDR3 spans 16 amino acids. The junction had 4 bases not matched to a gene; V was cut back by 1 base and J by 3 bases. CDR1 SGHDN and CDR2 FVKESK come from the germline V gene.

The chain combines TRBV28 with TRBJ2-2; D is uncertain. V was cut by 5 bases and J by 3 bases, with 7 bases left in between. Germline CDR1 and CDR2: MDHEN and SYDVKM. The CDR3 covers 13 residues. The CDR3 region is CASSIEYTGELFF. The CDR3 DNA reads as TGTGCCAGCAGTATAGAGTACACCGGGGAGCTGTTTTTT.

This clone occurred a few times. The rearrangement links TRBV28 to TRBJ2-4; the D gene is possibly TRBD2 (5 bases). V lost 3 bases and J lost 9, with 12 bases in between. Germline CDR1 and CDR2: MDHEN and SYDVKM. The CDR3 has 13 residues. The CDR3 DNA is TGTGCCAGCAGTTTTAAGTACCGGGGCATTCAGTACTTC. Translated: CASSFKYRGIQYF. Combining the CDR3 with reference TRBV28 and TRBJ2-4 gives the whole variable domain DVKVTQSSRYLVKRTGEKVFLECVQDMDHENMFWYRQDPGLGLRLIYFSYDVKMKEKGDIPEGYSVSREKKERFSLILESASTNQTSMYLCASSFKYRGIQYFGAGTRLSVL.

This clone was counted once. The CDR3 DNA reads TGCAGCGCCCTGGGCGAGCGGGGCTACAATGAGCAGTTCTTC. It specifies CSALGERGYNEQFF. The V gene is TRBV29-1, the J gene TRBJ2-1; TRBD2 matches at 7 bases. The V gene end was trimmed by 7 bases and the J gene end by 3 bases; junction bases not matched to a gene: 9. CDR1 and CDR2 (germline): SQVTM, ANQGSEA. The CDR3 consists of 14 residues.

This rearrangement joins TRBV28 to TRBJ1-3, with 8 bases identical to TRBD1. Looked up from germline, CDR1 is MDHEN and CDR2 is SYDVKM. V dropped 4 bases and J dropped 0; count of bases not matched to a gene: 2. CDR3 length: 15 amino acids. CDR3 coding DNA: TGTGCCAGCAGTTCGACAGGGGTCTCTGGAAACACCATATATTTT. Translating it yields CASSSTGVSGNTIYF.

This chain joins TRBV28 and TRBJ2-7; 14 bases match TRBD2. V shed 5 bases and J 5 bases; nucleotides not matched to a gene: 17. CDR1 and CDR2 (germline): MDHEN, SYDVKM. The CDR3 sequence is 19 residues long. CDR3 coding DNA: TGTGCCAGCAGTCAAGGATCGGGACTAGCGGGAGAACAGGGGCACGAGCAGTACTTC. Translated: CASSQGSGLAGEQGHEQYF.

The rearrangement joins TRBV6-5 to TRBJ1-1, with unresolved D. Trimming left V 0 bases short and J 8 bases short, with 7 bases between. The germline V gene has CDR1 MNHEY and CDR2 SVGAGI. This CDR3 has 12 amino acids. The CDR3 DNA reads TGTGCCAGCAGTTACTCGAGCGGAGAAGCTTTCTTT. Protein product: CASSYSSGEAFF.

DNA for the CDR3: TGTGCCAGCAGCTTGGACCCCGCGGGCTCACCAGGGGAGCTGTTTTTT. Translated, it gives CASSLDPAGSPGELFF. The rearrangement joins TRBV5-4 to TRBJ2-2; D may be TRBD2 (5 bases). The CDR3 covers 16 residues. Germline V gives CDR1 SGHNT, CDR2 YYREEE (reference sequence). V was clipped by 0 bases and J by 8 bases, with 17 bases between them.

The rearrangement joins TRBV28 to TRBJ2-5; 13 bases are shared with TRBD2. V lost 8 bases, J lost 5 bases, and 5 bases stayed unmatched. The CDR3 is 14 amino acids. Germline values: CDR1 MDHEN, CDR2 SYDVKM. The CDR3: CASSGLAGEETQYF. The CDR3 nucleotides are TGTGCCAGCTCCGGACTAGCGGGAGAGGAGACCCAGTACTTC.

This sequence joins TRBV13 and TRBJ2-3, with unresolved D. CDR3 size: 11 residues. The germline gives CDR1 PRHDT, CDR2 FYEKMQ (reference sequence). Trimming took 6 bases from V and 3 from J, leaving 4 bases between them. The CDR3 reads CASSRTDTQYF. DNA for the CDR3: TGTGCCAGCAGTCGAACAGATACGCAGTATTTT. The whole variable domain, filled in from reference TRBV13 and TRBJ2-3, reads AAGVIQSPRHLIKEKRETATLKCYPIPRHDTVYWYQQGPGQDPQFLISFYEKMQSDKGSIPDRFSAQQFSDYHSELNMSSLELGDSALYFCASSRTDTQYFGPGTRLTVL.

In this sample, this clone turned up once. The chain recombines TRBV27 with TRBJ2-1; TRBD2 might be the D (5 bases). V lost 5 bases, J lost 2 bases, and 10 bases lay in between. Germline CDR1 and CDR2: MNHEY and SMNVEV (reference sequence). The CDR3 extends over 14 amino acids. The CDR3 DNA is TGTGCCAGCAGTGAAGCGGCCGCCTACAATGAGCAGTTCTTC. It translates to CASSEAAAYNEQFF.

This sequence joins TRBV9 and TRBJ2-2, with a tentative D call TRBD1 (6 bases). The CDR3 consists of 14 residues. V lost 10 bases and J lost 0, with 13 bases in between. Per the germline V gene, CDR1 is SGDLS and CDR2 is YYNGEE. The CDR3 bases are TGTGCCTCGAGAGGGGGTTCGAACACCGGGGAGCTGTTTTTT. Protein product: CASRGGSNTGELFF.

This clone has just one count. The rearrangement links TRBV7-9 to TRBJ2-7; D is undetermined. CDR1 SEHNR and CDR2 FQNEAQ come from the germline V gene (reference sequence). Trimming took 5 bases from V and 4 from J, leaving 15 bases between them. The CDR3 is 14 amino acids. The CDR3 coding sequence is TGTGCCAGCAGCCCATCGGAACAGTCGTACGAGCAGTACTTC. This encodes CASSPSEQSYEQYF.